The 27 T cell receptor beta chains below all came from one sample that was sequenced in a study of blood T cell repertoires in COVID-19. This table comes from immunoSEQ multiplex PCR, and its TCRdb copy is limited to in-frame clones, with some not included. The sample yields about 270,000 clones, approximately 83% seen once. The sample taken for sequencing was peripheral blood. These TCRs come from a woman in her fifties or sixties who had recovered from COVID-19.

The chain carries TRBV9 and TRBJ1-5; no clear D. The CDR3 length is 13 residues. Trimming removed 3 bases at V and 2 bases at J, with 6 bases between. In germline, CDR1 is SGDLS, CDR2 YYNGEE. CDR3 residues: CASSEHGNQPQHF. Written as DNA, the CDR3 is TGTGCCAGCAGCGAACACGGCAATCAGCCCCAGCATTTT.

The chain joins TRBV5-1 to TRBJ1-1, with D tentatively TRBD1 (6 bases). The germline CDR1 and CDR2 sequences are SGHRS and YFSETQ. V lost 1 base and J lost 8, with 27 bases in between. The CDR3 totals 18 residues. CDR3 residues: CASSLWVGQLGSYMEAFF. CDR3 coding DNA: TGCGCCAGCAGCTTGTGGGTGGGACAACTGGGATCCTATATGGAAGCTTTCTTT. Filled out from reference TRBV5-1 and TRBJ1-1, the complete variable domain reads KAGVTQTPRYLIKTRGQQVTLSCSPISGHRSVSWYQQTPGQGLQFLFEYFSETQRNKGNFPGRFSGRQFSNSRSEMNVSTLELGDSALYLCASSLWVGQLGSYMEAFFGQGTRLTVV.

The rearrangement uses TRBV5-1 and TRBJ2-2; D call uncertain. Germline V lookup: CDR1 SGHRS, CDR2 YFSETQ. The CDR3 length is 13 residues. Trimming removed 2 bases at V and 6 bases at J, with 8 bases between. In nucleotides, the CDR3 is TGCGCCAGCAGCTTCAGGTCCCCCGGGGAGCTGTTTTTT. Its protein is CASSFRSPGELFF.

This clone was picked up a small number of times. The chain couples TRBV10-3 to TRBJ1-1, with D perhaps TRBD1 (6 bases). This CDR3 region has 15 residues. Germline lookup yields CDR1 ENHRY and CDR2 SYGVKD. The V end lost 0 bases, the J end lost 1 base, and 9 bases lay between the germline ends. The CDR3: CAISESTGGNTEAFF. The CDR3 bases are TGTGCCATCAGTGAGTCGACAGGAGGGAACACTGAAGCTTTCTTT.

The chain recombines TRBV5-1 with TRBJ2-7; TRBD1 agrees at 8 bases. The junction had 4 bases not matched to a gene; V was cut back by 0 bases and J by 5 bases. The germline V gene encodes CDR1 SGHRS and CDR2 YFSETQ. This CDR3 has 14 amino acids. The DNA of the CDR3 is TGCGCCAGCAGCTTGGAACAGGGGGTGGACGAGCAGTACTTC. This sequence encodes CASSLEQGVDEQYF. Full variable domain (remainder filled in from reference TRBV5-1 and TRBJ2-7): KAGVTQTPRYLIKTRGQQVTLSCSPISGHRSVSWYQQTPGQGLQFLFEYFSETQRNKGNFPGRFSGRQFSNSRSEMNVSTLELGDSALYLCASSLEQGVDEQYFGPGTRLTVT.

The chain couples TRBV21-1 to TRBJ2-7; the D segment call TRBD1 is taken from the table without a DNA check. TRBV21-1 is labeled a pseudogene. The CDR3 extends over 16 amino acids. Here the CDR3 reads CASSPPVKGGYYEQYF. In DNA, the CDR3 is TGTGCCAGCAGCCCTCCCGTGAAAGGGGGATACTACGAGCAGTACTTC.

The V and J genes are TRBV28 and TRBJ1-2; TRBD1 agrees at 10 bases. CDR1 is MDHEN, CDR2 SYDVKM, per germline. The CDR3 spans 14 residues. Trimming took 5 bases from V and 3 from J; bases not matched to a gene: 3. The chain's CDR3 is CASSQTGGDYGYTF. Here the CDR3 DNA reads TGTGCCAGCAGTCAGACAGGGGGCGACTATGGCTACACCTTC.

V gene TRBV30 combines with J gene TRBJ2-7, with 11 nucleotides matching TRBD2. Germline loops: CDR1 GTSNPN, CDR2 SVGIG (reference sequence). This CDR3 spans 14 amino acids. Unmatched junction bases numbered 7, after V lost 3 bases and J lost 6 bases. The CDR3 region is CAWRQLAGAGEQYF. In nucleotides, the CDR3 is TGTGCCTGGAGGCAACTAGCGGGAGCTGGCGAGCAGTACTTC.

The count of this clone is one. The gene calls are TRBV21-1 and TRBJ1-4; TRBD1, the table's D call, lacks a check against the DNA. TRBV21-1 is a known pseudogene. The CDR3 spans 15 residues. The CDR3 DNA follows: TGTGCCAGCAGCACGCGACAGGGGGGATGTGAAAAACTGTTTTTT. It translates to CASSTRQGGCEKLFF.

The chain has TRBV21-1 and TRBJ2-7; TRBD2, the table's D call, lacks a check against the DNA. TRBV21-1 has pseudogene status. The CDR3 contains 13 residues. The CDR3, as DNA: TGTGCCGGCCCGCCGGCGGCTTCCTACGAGCAGTACTTC. Its protein is CAGPPAASYEQYF.

This clone was observed a few times. This chain uses TRBV25-1 with TRBJ2-2; D is possibly TRBD2 (5 bases). The V end lost 0 bases, the J end lost 2 bases, and 16 bases lay between the germline ends. This CDR3 comprises 18 residues. The germline CDR1 and CDR2 sequences are MGHDK and SYGVNS. CDR3: CASSEYNMRGINTGELFF. CDR3 DNA: TGTGCCAGCAGTGAATACAACATGCGAGGGATCAACACCGGGGAGCTGTTTTTT.

The chain carries TRBV28 and TRBJ1-5; 9 bases line up with TRBD1. CDR3 length: 15 amino acids. Germline V lookup: CDR1 MDHEN, CDR2 SYDVKM. Trimming took 6 bases from V and 2 from J; bases not matched to a gene: 5. The CDR3 bases are TGTGCCAGCAGGGACCGGGACAGGGGCAATCAGCCCCAGCATTTT. Translation gives CASRDRDRGNQPQHF.

On this clone: This sample includes further DNA sequences coding for the same CDR3. This chain joins TRBV9 and TRBJ2-3; the match to TRBD1 covers 8 bases. This CDR3 has 16 residues. Germline V gene data show CDR1 as SGDLS and CDR2 as YYNGEE. Trimming took 2 bases from V and 0 from J; bases not matched to a gene: 5. CDR3: CASSVSGGASTDTQYF. The CDR3 region has the DNA TGTGCCAGCAGCGTTTCAGGGGGCGCGAGCACAGATACGCAGTATTTT.

This chain links TRBV18 with TRBJ1-1; D might be TRBD1 (6 bases). The V gene's germline CDR1 is KGHSH and CDR2 LQKENI. V was shortened by 0 bases and J by 4 bases, with 9 bases between the two germline ends. This CDR3 contains 14 residues. Written as DNA, the CDR3 is TGTGCCAGCTCACCACCGTCCAGGGGCACTGAAGCTTTCTTT. This gives the protein CASSPPSRGTEAFF.

The V call is TRBV5-4, the J call TRBJ1-1; no reliable D call. Trimming removed 3 bases from V and 5 bases from J, with 14 bases in between. The CDR3 sequence is 14 residues long. CDR1 SGHNT and CDR2 YYREEE come from the germline V gene (reference sequence). CDR3 protein: CASSSTLAGTEAFF. The DNA for the CDR3 is TGTGCCAGCAGCTCGACCTTGGCGGGGACTGAAGCTTTCTTT.

The V gene is TRBV5-6, the J gene TRBJ2-3, with TRBD1 as a possible D gene (6 bases). This CDR3 has 15 amino acids. The V end was cut by 1 base, the J end by 4 bases, with 13 bases between. The V gene's germline CDR1 is SGHDT and CDR2 YYEEEE. CDR3 loop: CASSLLTGSADTQYF. The DNA for the CDR3 is TGTGCCAGCAGCTTGTTAACAGGGAGCGCAGATACGCAGTATTTT.

This chain uses TRBV4-2 with TRBJ2-3; 7 bases agree with TRBD1. This CDR3 spans 18 amino acids. Germline trimming cut 1 base from V and 4 bases from J; bases unmatched to any gene: 14. The V gene's germline CDR1 is LGHNA and CDR2 YNFKEQ. The CDR3 loop reads CASSQGTGTAGDSDTQYF. The DNA of the CDR3 is TGTGCCAGCAGCCAAGGGACCGGGACAGCAGGGGATTCAGATACGCAGTATTTT.

The chain uses TRBV12-3 or TRBV12-4 and TRBJ2-7; possibly TRBD1 for D (6 bases). This CDR3 has 13 residues. Trimming took off 4 bases at V and 3 bases at J, with 10 bases between the two ends. CDR3 loop: CASSSGTNYEQYF. The CDR3 coding sequence is TGTGCCAGCAGTTCCGGGACAAACTACGAGCAGTACTTC.

V is TRBV5-4 and J is TRBJ1-5; D possibly corresponds to TRBD1 (5 bases). The CDR3 sequence is 12 residues long. Per the germline V gene, CDR1 is SGHNT and CDR2 is YYREEE (reference sequence). CDR3 in amino acids: CAWSRDNQPQHF. CDR3 DNA: TGTGCTTGGTCCAGGGACAATCAGCCCCAGCATTTT.

This clone was seen ten or more times. The chain recombines TRBV20-1 with TRBJ2-3; D perhaps matches TRBD2 (6 bases). Germline loops: CDR1 DFQATT, CDR2 SNEGSKA (reference sequence). The CDR3 totals 13 residues. V lost 3 bases and J 6 bases, leaving 13 bases between the germline ends. The CDR3 region is CSASNTGEDTQYF. In DNA, the CDR3 is TGCAGTGCTAGTAACACGGGAGAGGATACGCAGTATTTT.

There are a few counts of this clone. The chain couples TRBV7-9 to TRBJ2-1; D might be TRBD1 (6 bases). V shed 5 bases and J shed 4 bases, with 15 bases lying between them. CDR1 is SEHNR and CDR2 is FQNEAQ in the germline V gene (reference sequence). The CDR3 length is 15 residues. The CDR3 reads CASSAVGARYNEQFF. The CDR3 nucleotides read TGTGCCAGCAGCGCAGTGGGGGCTCGGTACAATGAGCAGTTCTTC.

V is TRBV28 and J is TRBJ1-4; 7 positions match TRBD1. Germline trimming cut 5 bases from V and 5 bases from J; bases unmatched to any gene: 5. Germline V CDR1 and CDR2: MDHEN, SYDVKM. This CDR3 contains 14 residues. The CDR3 loop reads CASSIQGRNEKLFF. The DNA of the CDR3 is TGTGCCAGCAGTATACAGGGGCGGAATGAAAAACTGTTTTTT.

This chain links TRBV10-2 with TRBJ2-7, with 7 bases fitting TRBD1. J gave up 3 bases and V 3 bases, and 14 bases lay outside the gene matches. Germline CDR1 reads WSHSY; CDR2 reads SAAADI. The CDR3 has 17 residues. In nucleotides, the CDR3 is TGCGCCAGCAGTGAATACCCAACGGGACAGCTAAACTACGAGCAGTACTTC. Its protein product is CASSEYPTGQLNYEQYF.

This clone was seen once. The J gene is TRBJ1-2, the V gene TRBV10-3; unclear D gene. The CDR3 covers 13 residues. Trimming shortened V by 10 bases and J by 0 bases, and 12 bases separated the two germline ends. Per germline, CDR1 ENHRY and CDR2 SYGVKD. CDR3: CATTTQANYGYTF. CDR3 coding DNA: TGTGCCACGACGACACAAGCTAACTATGGCTACACCTTC.

The chain's CDR3 is CASRGTGMPYSTDTQYF. For the CDR3, the DNA is TGTGCCAGCCGGGGGACCGGGATGCCCTATAGCACAGATACGCAGTATTTT. The chain uses TRBV7-2 and TRBJ2-3; perhaps TRBD2 as D (6 bases). Germline loops: CDR1 SGHTA, CDR2 FQGNSA. This CDR3 is built from 17 residues. V was pared by 8 bases and J by 0 bases, with 21 bases between.

The CDR3: CASSLGAGGVWTEAFF. DNA of the CDR3: TGTGCCAGCAGCTTAGGGGCAGGGGGCGTGTGGACTGAAGCTTTCTTT. This sequence joins TRBV7-9 and TRBJ1-1; 8 nucleotides align to TRBD1. Germline V lookup: CDR1 SEHNR, CDR2 FQNEAQ (reference sequence). The CDR3 covers 16 residues. Trimming cost V 1 base and J 5 bases; bases outside gene matches: 9.

The chain recombines TRBV9 with TRBJ2-1, with D perhaps matching TRBD2 (6 bases). The CDR3 extends over 16 amino acids. Germline V gives CDR1 SGDLS, CDR2 YYNGEE. V was cut by 0 bases and J by 6 bases, with 16 bases left in between. The CDR3 region is CASSVEWGGRGNEQFF. DNA of the CDR3: TGTGCCAGCAGCGTAGAGTGGGGAGGTCGGGGCAATGAGCAGTTCTTC.